This TCR beta chain was found in a study of Graves' ophthalmopathy and Graves' hyperthyroidism. This clonotype was picked up many times. CDR1 and CDR2 (germline): SGHAT, FQNNGV. Trimming took off 6 bases at V and 7 bases at J, with 12 bases between the two ends. The CDR3 extends over 12 amino acids. RNA transcripts provided the template for amplifying TCR beta CDR3 regions. HTBI-primed first-round RT-PCR preceded second-round multiplex PCR. TCRdb recomputed calls from the multiplex PCR reads with MiXCR, one row per CDR3 protein. The table shows roughly 400,000 distinct CDR3 sequences, with about a sixth occurring only once.

Sequenced: peripheral blood. This clonotype originated in a woman aged 18-29 years with Graves' ophthalmopathy. The J gene is TRBJ1-1, the V gene TRBV11-2, with no clear D. The CDR3 region is CASSPQRIEAFF. The CDR3 region has the DNA TGTGCCAGCAGTCCCCAGAGGATTGAAGCTTTCTTT.